This T cell receptor beta chain was recovered during a study of blood T cells in healthy people across ages. Germline V CDR1 and CDR2: MNHEY, SVGAGI. V dropped 2 bases and J dropped 2 bases, with 15 bases sitting between them. The CDR3 totals 16 residues. A second PCR, run for about 7 to 11 cycles, used a sample-barcoded 5' primer plus a J-beta primer mix. MiXCR, applied by TCRdb to the 5' RACE reads, yields one record per CDR3 protein. The repertoire holds about 900,000 distinct CDR3 sequences, with around 49% as singletons. The chain combines TRBV6-5 with TRBJ1-2, with D possibly TRBD1 on 5 matching bases. Material: blood. This TCR was sampled from a man between 25 and 39 years old in good health. The CDR3 DNA sequence: TGTGCCAGCAGTTACCGGCGAGGGGATGGGAACTATGGCTACACCTTC. This sequence encodes CASSYRRGDGNYGYTF.